What follows are 26 T cell receptor beta chains derived from one specimen sequenced in a study of vaccination and CD4 T cells after COVID-19 (dated by TCRdb to 2022 to 2024). The treatment or condition label on this specimen signifies: roughly 11-day PBMC culture with coronavirus spike peptide pools or control peptides (ViraFEST assay). Receptor amplification or capture employed PCR. The reads were generated on an Illumina iSeq 100. At the Johns Hopkins FTIC core, DNA from the cultured CD4+ T cells underwent TCR sequencing with the Oncomine TCR Beta short-read assay. The public reads were run again by TCRdb, first through fastp at Q25 and then through MiXCR, and only productive beta chains were kept. CDR3 protein duplicates are merged, each entry listing the most common genes and DNA. The sample profile shows some 15,000 distinct CDR3 sequences; less than 70% of them were found once. The top ten hold over 13% of the sample.

Antigen specificity for these receptors is unknown. Source material: CD4+ T cells from blood, cultured in vitro. Receptors were obtained from a human donor who had recovered from COVID-19.

In its sample, this clonotype was seen a few times. The CDR3 nucleotides read TGTGCCAGCAGCTTAGAGACCGAGACGGGCGAGCAGTACTTC. It is translated as CASSLETETGEQYF. The chain carries TRBV7-2 and TRBJ2-7; D remains unclear. Trimming took off 1 base at V and 6 bases at J, with 13 bases between the two ends. The CDR3 has 14 residues. Germline CDR1 is SGHTA and CDR2 is FQGNSA.

This chain connects TRBV19 to TRBJ1-1, with 7 nucleotides matching TRBD1. CDR3 length: 13 amino acids. Trimming cost V 6 bases and J 5 bases; bases outside gene matches: 6. CDR1 and CDR2 from the germline V gene are LNHDA and SQIVND (reference sequence). The CDR3 spells CASRDRDKTEAFF. CDR3 coding DNA: TGTGCCAGTAGAGACAGGGATAAAACTGAAGCTTTCTTT.

This clonotype was detected only a few times. This sequence joins TRBV19 and TRBJ2-7; D is uncertain. V lost 2 bases and J 3 bases, leaving 14 bases between the germline ends. The CDR3 contains 15 residues. Germline CDR1 and CDR2: LNHDA and SQIVND (reference sequence). CDR3 amino acids: CASSIKVDGIYEQYF. CDR3 in DNA: TGTGCCAGTAGTATAAAAGTGGACGGAATCTACGAGCAGTACTTC.

The chain carries TRBV6-2 or TRBV6-3 and TRBJ2-7; 9 positions agree with TRBD2. The CDR3 is 15 amino acids. Germline CDR1 is MNHEY and CDR2 is SVGEGT. Unmatched junction bases numbered 5, after V lost 2 bases and J lost 3 bases. CDR3 nucleotides: TGTGCCAGCAGTTACGGGCTAGCGGGGAACTACGAGCAGTACTTC. Protein sequence: CASSYGLAGNYEQYF.

The chain joins TRBV6-2 or TRBV6-3 to TRBJ1-1, with TRBD1 identical over 8 bases. The CDR3 totals 15 residues. With 8 bases clipped from V and 2 bases from J, the junction kept 10 bases outside the gene matches. Germline V gene lookup returns CDR1 MNHEY and CDR2 SVGEGT. In DNA form, the CDR3 reads TGTGCCAGCCTCCGTCCCGGGACAGGTAACACTGAAGCTTTCTTT. It codes for CASLRPGTGNTEAFF.

The chain couples TRBV5-6 to TRBJ2-5, with 8 bases matching TRBD1. Germline trimming cut 4 bases from V and 5 bases from J; bases unmatched to any gene: 10. The CDR3 has 15 residues. From germline, CDR1 is SGHDT and CDR2 YYEEEE. CDR3 in DNA: TGTGCCAGCAGCGCCAACAGGGGGTACGGGGAGACCCAGTACTTC. Translation gives CASSANRGYGETQYF.

The V gene is TRBV25-1, the J gene TRBJ1-5; 12 bases are a match to TRBD1. Germline V CDR1 and CDR2: MGHDK, SYGVNS. The V and J ends lost 1 base and 8 bases, in that order; junction bases with no gene match: 3. This CDR3 has 15 residues. CDR3 sequence: CASSESGTGGEPQHF. CDR3 in DNA: TGTGCCAGCAGTGAATCTGGGACAGGGGGCGAGCCCCAGCATTTT.

This sequence joins TRBV6-1 and TRBJ2-7, with D perhaps matching TRBD2 (5 bases). This CDR3 has 11 amino acids. Germline values: CDR1 MNHNS, CDR2 SASEGT. V lost 6 bases to trimming and J lost 3 bases, with 6 bases between them. The CDR3 here is CASRSGYEQYF. The CDR3 nucleotides are TGTGCCAGCAGAAGCGGCTACGAGCAGTACTTC.

This clonotype was counted between two and nine times. The chain couples TRBV12-3 or TRBV12-4 to TRBJ1-1, with no clear D. V lost 6 bases and J 1 base, leaving 24 bases between the germline ends. The CDR3 is made up of 18 amino acids. The CDR3 loop is CASRPYIIGAVRNTEAFF. DNA of the CDR3: TGTGCCAGCAGGCCTTACATAATAGGAGCGGTAAGGAACACTGAAGCTTTCTTT.

Turning to this clonotype: The junction departs from germline at one end; a sequencing error may be responsible. The chain combines TRBV7-7 with TRBJ1-6; D gene unclear. CDR1 is SSHAT, CDR2 FNYEAQ, per germline (reference sequence). This CDR3 is built from 13 residues. CDR3 in amino acids: CASSTDHNSPLHF. The CDR3 DNA is TGTGCTAGCAGCACCGACCATAATTCACCCCTCCACTTT.

The rearrangement links TRBV6-2 or TRBV6-3 to TRBJ2-1; TRBD1 agrees at 8 bases. Per the germline V gene, CDR1 is MNHEY and CDR2 is SVGEGT. This CDR3 has 17 residues. The J segment lost 7 bases and the V segment lost 6 bases, leaving 17 bases of the junction unmatched. CDR3 loop: CASSNRRADRDLNEQFF. The CDR3, as DNA: TGTGCCAGCAGCAACCGTCGAGCGGACAGGGACTTAAATGAGCAGTTCTTC.

This clonotype was detected a few times. The chain employs TRBV18 and TRBJ2-7, with 8 bases identical to TRBD1. This CDR3 contains 12 residues. V lost 8 bases to trimming and J lost 1 base; unmatched junction nucleotides: 1. Germline V gene lookup returns CDR1 KGHSH and CDR2 LQKENI. CDR3 sequence (DNA): TGTGCCAGCCGGACAGGGTCCTACGAGCAGTACTTC. This gives the protein CASRTGSYEQYF. The full variable domain, completed using reference TRBV18 and TRBJ2-7, is NAGVMQNPRHLVRRRGQEARLRCSPMKGHSHVYWYRQLPEEGLKFMVYLQKENIIDESGMPKERFSAEFPKEGPSILRIQQVVRGDSAAYFCASRTGSYEQYFGPGTRLTVT.

The rearrangement links TRBV7-2 to TRBJ2-2, with 9 bases lining up with TRBD2. The germline CDR1 and CDR2 sequences are SGHTA and FQGNSA. Trimming took 5 bases from V and 1 from J; bases not matched to a gene: 8. The CDR3 is made up of 17 amino acids. CDR3 amino acids: CASSLPSGKLNTGELFF. CDR3 in DNA: TGTGCCAGCAGCCTCCCTAGCGGGAAGCTGAACACCGGGGAGCTGTTTTTT.

V is TRBV5-1 and J is TRBJ2-1; possibly TRBD2 for D (6 bases). The length of the CDR3 is 14 residues. Germline CDR1 is SGHRS and CDR2 is YFSETQ. V gave up 4 bases and J gave up 10 bases, with 18 bases separating them. In nucleotides, the CDR3 is TGCGCCAGCAGCCACGGGACTCCCGGCGGGGAGCAGTTCTTC. Translated, it gives CASSHGTPGGEQFF. The full variable domain, with the rest looked up from reference TRBV5-1 and TRBJ2-1, is KAGVTQTPRYLIKTRGQQVTLSCSPISGHRSVSWYQQTPGQGLQFLFEYFSETQRNKGNFPGRFSGRQFSNSRSEMNVSTLELGDSALYLCASSHGTPGGEQFFGPGTRLTVL.

The gene calls are TRBV6-4 and TRBJ1-1, with a weak D call TRBD1 (5 bases). Germline V gives CDR1 MRHNA, CDR2 SNTAGT. Trimming pared 1 base from V and 1 base from J, leaving 13 bases between. The CDR3 runs to 16 residues. The CDR3 region is CASSDLGGMGNTEAFF. The CDR3 bases are TGTGCCAGCAGTGACTTGGGGGGAATGGGGAACACTGAAGCTTTCTTT.

There are a few counts of this clonotype. The CDR3: CASSLEAGGDGYTF. CDR3 sequence (DNA): TGTGCCAGCAGCTTAGAGGCAGGGGGCGATGGCTACACCTTC. The chain couples TRBV7-9 to TRBJ1-2; TRBD1 agrees at 8 bases. The CDR3 covers 14 residues. Unmatched junction bases numbered 4, after V lost 1 base and J lost 6 bases. Per germline, CDR1 SEHNR and CDR2 FQNEAQ (reference sequence).

The chain joins TRBV4-2 to TRBJ2-5; D is possibly TRBD1 or TRBD2 (7 bases each). The CDR3 is made up of 15 amino acids. CDR1 is LGHNA, CDR2 YNFKEQ, per germline. The ends were cut back, 5 bases at V and 5 bases at J, with 18 bases in the middle. CDR3 in amino acids: CASSKRDRPSETQYF. In DNA form, the CDR3 reads TGTGCCAGCAGCAAGCGGGACAGACCCTCTGAGACCCAGTACTTC.

In its sample, this clonotype was seen a few times. This chain connects TRBV10-3 to TRBJ2-3, with a possible D match to TRBD1 (5 bases). The length of the CDR3 is 13 residues. Germline lookup yields CDR1 ENHRY and CDR2 SYGVKD. Deletions cut 6 bases from V and 4 bases from J, with 11 bases between. The CDR3 DNA sequence: TGTGCCATCAGGGAACAGGTAGCAGATACGCAGTATTTT. It translates to CAIREQVADTQYF.

This chain joins TRBV10-3 and TRBJ1-1; TRBD1 matches 7 bases. Germline V lookup: CDR1 ENHRY, CDR2 SYGVKD. The CDR3 is made up of 14 amino acids. The trim removed 6 bases at V and 3 bases at J, leaving 7 bases unmatched. For the CDR3, the DNA is TGTGCCATCAGGCCCGATACAGGGGACACTGAAGCTTTCTTT. Its translation is CAIRPDTGDTEAFF.

The chain couples TRBV6-2 or TRBV6-3 to TRBJ1-5; tentatively, D is TRBD1 (5 bases). The CDR3 consists of 15 residues. V lost 6 bases and J lost 0, with 12 bases in between. Germline V gene data show CDR1 as MNHEY and CDR2 as SVGEGT. DNA of the CDR3: TGTGCCAGCAGACCCGGGACCGCTAGCAATCAGCCCCAGCATTTT. Its protein is CASRPGTASNQPQHF.

V is TRBV15 and J is TRBJ2-3, with 16 bases aligning to TRBD2. Germline V gives CDR1 LNHNV, CDR2 YYDKDF (reference sequence). The CDR3 is made up of 19 amino acids. Trimming at V came to 6 bases and at J to 2 bases, leaving 11 bases not matched to a gene. The CDR3 sequence is CATRVDGTSGRENTDTQYF. CDR3 DNA: TGTGCCACCAGAGTTGACGGGACTAGCGGGAGGGAAAACACAGATACGCAGTATTTT.

This clonotype was detected a few times. The J gene is TRBJ1-1, the V gene TRBV20-1, with no clear D. The CDR3 is 12 amino acids. V was clipped by 7 bases and J by 1 base, with 10 bases between them. Germline assignment: CDR1 DFQATT and CDR2 SNEGSKA (reference sequence). CDR3 loop: CSGREGNTEAFF. The DNA for the CDR3 is TGCAGTGGCCGGGAGGGGAACACTGAAGCTTTCTTT.

This clonotype has a handful of counts. V gene TRBV20-1 combines with J gene TRBJ2-7, with TRBD1 matching 12 bases. J was trimmed by 6 bases and V by 5 bases; bases with no gene match: 11. The CDR3 is made up of 15 amino acids. CDR1 and CDR2 (germline): DFQATT, SNEGSKA (reference sequence). The CDR3 DNA reads TGCAGTGCTGATCCTGGGGACAGGGGGCTAAGCGAGCAGTACTTC. This sequence encodes CSADPGDRGLSEQYF.

In its sample, this clonotype was seen a few times. The V gene is TRBV5-1, the J gene TRBJ1-2, with D unresolved. The germline V gene encodes CDR1 SGHRS and CDR2 YFSETQ. This CDR3 has 13 amino acids. V lost 5 bases and J 5 bases, leaving 13 bases between the germline ends. The DNA of the CDR3 is TGCGCCAGCAGTAACGACGGAAATTATGGCTACACCTTC. It is translated as CASSNDGNYGYTF.

This clonotype occurred once. V gene TRBV5-1 combines with J gene TRBJ1-1; no definite D call. Germline assignment: CDR1 SGHRS and CDR2 YFSETQ. V was trimmed by 0 bases and J by 9 bases, leaving 18 bases between them. CDR3 size: 15 residues. CDR3 bases: TGCGCCAGCAGCTTGGATCGGACTGCGGCTGGTAAAGCTTTCTTT. Protein: CASSLDRTAAGKAFF.

The genes are TRBV20-1 and TRBJ1-1; 9 nucleotides align to TRBD1. The germline V gene encodes CDR1 DFQATT and CDR2 SNEGSKA (reference sequence). This CDR3 has 15 residues. The ends lost 4 bases at V and 6 bases at J; junction bases unmatched: 12. The CDR3 DNA is TGCAGTGCTACTACCCGGGACAGGGTTATCGCTGAAGCTTTCTTT. Translating it yields CSATTRDRVIAEAFF.